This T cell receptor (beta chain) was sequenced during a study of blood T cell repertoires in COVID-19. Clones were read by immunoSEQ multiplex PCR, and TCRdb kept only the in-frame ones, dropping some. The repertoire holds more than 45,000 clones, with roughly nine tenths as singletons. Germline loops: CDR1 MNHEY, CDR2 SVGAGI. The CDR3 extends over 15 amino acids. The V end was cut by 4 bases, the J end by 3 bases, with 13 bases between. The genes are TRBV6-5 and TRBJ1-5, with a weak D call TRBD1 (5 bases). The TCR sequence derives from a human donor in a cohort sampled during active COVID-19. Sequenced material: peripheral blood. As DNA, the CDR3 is TGTGCCAGCAGTTCCTCGCCAGGGAACAATCAGCCCCAGCATTTT. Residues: CASSSSPGNNQPQHF.